This entry lists 9 T cell receptor beta chains sequenced from one sample in a study of CD8+CD57+ T cells in acquired aplastic anemia. TCR beta VDJ combinations and CDR3 sequences were profiled from genomic DNA. TCRdb reanalysed the reads using MiXCR and keeps one entry per CDR3 protein. The sample shows about 160,000 distinct CDR3 sequences, more than 45% of them seen only once. Sequenced patients had shown CD8+CD57+ cell expansion by flow cytometry. Sequencing was performed on sorted CD4+, CD8+, or CD8+CD57+ T cells (not recorded which) from PBMCs. The receptors originated from a human donor with aplastic anemia.

This clonotype was counted ten times or more. The rearrangement links TRBV29-1 to TRBJ2-7; D is unresolved. With 3 bases removed from V and 2 bases from J, the gap between germline ends came to 8 bases. Germline assignment: CDR1 SQVTM and CDR2 ANQGSEA. There are 12 residues in the CDR3. The CDR3 DNA is TGCAGCGTTGACACGGAGACCTACGAGCAGTACTTC. Amino acids: CSVDTETYEQYF.

The CDR3 region is CSARLGQGNSPLHF. The CDR3 DNA follows: TGCAGTGCTAGACTGGGACAGGGGAATTCACCCCTCCACTTT. The chain couples TRBV20-1 to TRBJ1-6; TRBD1 matches at 10 bases. Unmatched junction bases numbered 2, after V lost 2 bases and J lost 7 bases. Germline values: CDR1 DFQATT, CDR2 SNEGSKA (reference sequence). This CDR3 comprises 14 residues.

The chain is built from TRBV6-6 and TRBJ2-5, with 10 nucleotides matching TRBD2. The CDR3 has 13 amino acids. Germline lookup yields CDR1 MNHNY and CDR2 SVGAGI (reference sequence). J gave up 5 bases and V 5 bases, and 2 bases lay outside the gene matches. This chain's CDR3 is CASSRGLAETQYF. CDR3 DNA sequence: TGTGCCAGCAGTAGGGGACTAGCGGAGACCCAGTACTTC.

Details on this clonotype: Being one base from a much bigger clone, this may be a read error. CDR3 in amino acids: CSAGQGVLNEKLFF. The CDR3 DNA follows: TGCAGTGCTGGACAGGGGGTATTAAATGAAAAACTGTTTTTT. The chain carries TRBV20-1 and TRBJ1-4, with 10 bases fitting TRBD1. The CDR3 runs to 14 residues. The V segment lost 5 bases and the J segment 5 bases; nucleotides outside the gene matches: 5. Germline V gene lookup returns CDR1 DFQATT and CDR2 SNEGSKA (reference sequence).

V and J are TRBV15 and TRBJ2-3; 10 bases map to TRBD2. J was trimmed by 4 bases and V by 5 bases; bases with no gene match: 12. CDR1 is LNHNV and CDR2 is YYDKDF in the germline V gene (reference sequence). The CDR3 spans 17 residues. As DNA, the CDR3 is TGTGCCACCAGCGGGGAATCTAGCGGGAGCCGGCCAGATACGCAGTATTTT. Protein product: CATSGESSGSRPDTQYF. The variable domain in full, with the rest retrieved from reference TRBV15 and TRBJ2-3, is DAMVIQNPRYQVTQFGKPVTLSCSQTLNHNVMYWYQQKSSQAPKLLFHYYDKDFNNEADTPDNFQSRRPNTSFCFLDIRSPGLGDTAMYLCATSGESSGSRPDTQYFGPGTRLTVL.

The chain joins TRBV24-1 to TRBJ2-7; 8 bases fit TRBD2. Unmatched junction bases numbered 17, after V lost 10 bases and J lost 7 bases. The CDR3 is 15 amino acids. Germline CDR1 and CDR2: KGHDR and SFDVKD. CDR3 region: CATSSGTGGRWEQYF. The CDR3 nucleotides read TGTGCCACTTCATCCGGGACTGGCGGGAGGTGGGAGCAGTACTTC.

Points on this clonotype: This may stem from a read error, because a much larger clone lies one nucleotide away. It is likely a read error, because the conserved phenylalanine at the end of the CDR3 is missing. The rearrangement joins TRBV5-6 to TRBJ2-1; no definite D call. Germline CDR1 SGHDT, CDR2 YYEEEE. This CDR3 is built from 14 residues. Deletions cut 0 bases from V and 6 bases from J, with 10 bases between. CDR3 protein: CASSLAGSANEQFL. The CDR3, as DNA: TGTGCCAGCAGCTTGGCCGGGTCTGCCAATGAGCAGTTCCTC.

In this sample, this clonotype turned up many times. The chain is built from TRBV12-5 and TRBJ1-1, with D unclear. Looked up from germline, CDR1 is LGHNT and CDR2 is FRNRAP. The V and J ends lost 7 bases and 1 base respectively, with 10 bases between them. CDR3 length: 13 residues. CDR3 nucleotides: TGTGCTAGTGCAAGGGCCGGGAACACTGAAGCTTTCTTT. Its protein product is CASARAGNTEAFF.

This clonotype has ten or more counts. This chain joins TRBV6-1 and TRBJ1-2, with D unclear. With 5 bases removed from V and 8 bases from J, the gap between germline ends came to 12 bases. The CDR3 runs 12 residues. Looked up from germline, CDR1 is MNHNS and CDR2 is SASEGT. The CDR3 loop reads CASSPDLGGYTF. For the CDR3, the DNA is TGTGCCAGCAGTCCTGACTTGGGGGGCTACACCTTC.